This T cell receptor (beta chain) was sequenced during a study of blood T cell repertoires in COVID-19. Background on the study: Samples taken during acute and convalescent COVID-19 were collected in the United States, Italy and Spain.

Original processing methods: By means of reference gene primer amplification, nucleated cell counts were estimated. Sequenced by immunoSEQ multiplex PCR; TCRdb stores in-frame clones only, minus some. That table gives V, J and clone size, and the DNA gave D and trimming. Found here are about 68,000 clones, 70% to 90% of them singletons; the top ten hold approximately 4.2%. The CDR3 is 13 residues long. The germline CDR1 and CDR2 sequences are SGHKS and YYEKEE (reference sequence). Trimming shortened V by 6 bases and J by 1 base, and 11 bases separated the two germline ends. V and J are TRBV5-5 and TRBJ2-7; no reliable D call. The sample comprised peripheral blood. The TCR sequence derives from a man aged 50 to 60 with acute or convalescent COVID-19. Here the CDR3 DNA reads TGTGCCAGCACAGAGGCTACATCCTACGAGCAGTACTTC. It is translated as CASTEATSYEQYF.